This TCR beta chain was sequenced in a study of blood T cell repertoires in COVID-19 (TCRdb year 2020). Describing the broader study: The collaborator samples originated in the United States, Italy and Spain and spanned the acute and convalescent phases of COVID-19. A freely available public database, intended as a resource for researchers studying the immune response to SARS-CoV-2, is where the repertoires were released. The material from the prospective study consisted of cDNA or gDNA derived from T cells, B-cell-depleted T cells, or PBMCs. Where HLA class I and class II types were available, the types were taken from metadata supplied by the sample provider, not from assay-based typing. Samples came from the ongoing ImmuneRACE study (first 160 participants) plus 1,254 subjects from 6 global collaborators. Nearly every sample came with metadata listing a de-identified subject ID, COVID-19 status, age in years and sex. Subjects who had been exposed to COVID-19, were actively infected with it, or had recovered from it provided the deeply sampled blood TCRbeta repertoires that made up the dataset. Findings and caveats that apply to the study as a whole: How much clinical and demographic metadata was included differed by source and by participant, and the metadata was provided uncurated.

TCRbeta CDR3 regions were amplified from genomic DNA using the immunoSEQ Assay, a bias-controlled multiplex PCR. Under the source paper's analysis protocol: Within the assay, amplification of reference gene primers was used to estimate how many nucleated cells each sample contained. Sequence reads were collapsed and filtered to measure the absolute abundance of every unique TCRbeta CDR3 rearrangement. Productive Simpson clonality was computed per sample as the square root of Simpson's diversity index over productive rearrangements. The clones in this table, taken by TCRdb from immuneACCESS, are in-frame only. Not every clone is retained; where verified, under half of the shortfall comes from an unresolved V gene, and the cause of the rest is unknown. V and J calls and clone size are as listed in that table; D and trimming were resolved from the DNA. The table for this sample lists about 280,000 clones; roughly 91% of them were counted only once. Approximately 2% of the sample is taken by the ten largest.

Remarks on this clone: Its binding antigen is unknown. Base qualities were left out, and no much larger clone turns up one base away.

Trimming removed 1 base from V and 7 bases from J, leaving 13 bases between the germline ends. Via the germline V gene, CDR1 is SQVTM and CDR2 ANQGSEA. Its CDR3 holds 13 amino acids, cysteine through phenylalanine. Just CDR3 DNA is preserved here, 39 bases in frame from base 1. Participants in the prospective study were aged roughly 18 to 100 years, lived in 24 United States geographic areas, and enrolled through a virtual design. Cohort assignment in the prospective study relied on participant-reported clinical history from a screening survey and a study questionnaire. For ImmuneRACE Cohort 3, a participant was defined as recovered based on two consecutive negative NP/OP PCR tests, clearance by a healthcare professional, or resolution of symptoms. In the prospective study, whole blood, serum and a nasopharyngeal or oropharyngeal swab were collected from each participant by mobile phlebotomists. Over a roughly 2-month period, participants in the prospective study had the option of providing additional blood draws and questionnaires. Blood samples from the prospective study were shipped frozen or at room temperature prior to DNA extraction.

The chain employs TRBV29-1 and TRBJ1-2; perhaps TRBD1 is the D gene, with 6 bases matching. The sample consisted of PBMCs or T cells enriched from blood (not recorded which). This clonotype was sampled from a woman aged 55-70 years who had recovered from COVID-19. At the DNA level, the sequence is TGCAGCGTTGAAGCTTCTTGGGGGCCTGGCTACACCTTC. This sequence encodes CSVEASWGPGYTF.